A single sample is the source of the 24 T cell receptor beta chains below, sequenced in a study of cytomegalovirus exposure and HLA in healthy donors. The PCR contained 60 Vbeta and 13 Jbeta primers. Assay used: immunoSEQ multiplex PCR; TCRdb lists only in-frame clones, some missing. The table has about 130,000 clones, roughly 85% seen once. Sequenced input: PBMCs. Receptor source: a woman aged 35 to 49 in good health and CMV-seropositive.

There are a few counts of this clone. This chain's CDR3 is CASSPRLAGGPEGNEQFF. As DNA, the CDR3 is TGTGCCAGCAGCCCCCGCCTAGCGGGAGGGCCTGAGGGCAACGAGCAGTTCTTC. This chain links TRBV9 with TRBJ2-1; 12 positions agree with TRBD2. With 4 bases clipped from V and 10 bases from J, the junction kept 18 bases outside the gene matches. Germline CDR1 is SGDLS and CDR2 is YYNGEE. The CDR3 has 18 residues.

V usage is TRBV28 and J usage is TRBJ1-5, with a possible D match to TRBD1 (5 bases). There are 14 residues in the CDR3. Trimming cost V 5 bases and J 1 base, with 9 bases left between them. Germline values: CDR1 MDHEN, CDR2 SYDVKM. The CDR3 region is CASSPAGSNQPQHF. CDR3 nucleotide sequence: TGTGCCAGCAGTCCCGCAGGGAGCAATCAGCCCCAGCATTTT.

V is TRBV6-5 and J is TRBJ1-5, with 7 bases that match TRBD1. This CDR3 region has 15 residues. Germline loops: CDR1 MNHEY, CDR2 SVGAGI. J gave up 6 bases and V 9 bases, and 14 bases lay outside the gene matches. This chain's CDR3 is CASKPPGQVGQPQHF. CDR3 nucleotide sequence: TGTGCCAGTAAACCGCCCGGACAGGTCGGTCAGCCCCAGCATTTT.

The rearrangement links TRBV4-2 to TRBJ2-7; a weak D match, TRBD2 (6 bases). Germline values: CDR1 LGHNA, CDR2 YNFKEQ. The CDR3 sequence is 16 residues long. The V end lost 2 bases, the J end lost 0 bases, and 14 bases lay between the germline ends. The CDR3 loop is CASSQRWGETSYEQYF. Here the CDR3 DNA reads TGTGCCAGCAGCCAAAGATGGGGGGAGACCTCCTACGAGCAGTACTTC.

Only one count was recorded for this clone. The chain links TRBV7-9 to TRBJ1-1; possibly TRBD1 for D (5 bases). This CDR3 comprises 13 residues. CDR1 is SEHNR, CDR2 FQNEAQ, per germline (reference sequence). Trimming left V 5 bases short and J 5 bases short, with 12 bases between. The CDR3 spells CASSPRVRTEAFF. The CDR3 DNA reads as TGTGCCAGCAGCCCCAGGGTTAGGACTGAAGCTTTCTTT.

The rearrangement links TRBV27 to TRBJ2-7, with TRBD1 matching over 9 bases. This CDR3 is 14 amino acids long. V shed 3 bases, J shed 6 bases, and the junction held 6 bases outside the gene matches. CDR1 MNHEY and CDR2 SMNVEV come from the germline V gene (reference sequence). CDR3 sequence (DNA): TGTGCCAGCAGTTTGTACAGGGGGCTGGGCGAGCAGTACTTC. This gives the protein CASSLYRGLGEQYF.

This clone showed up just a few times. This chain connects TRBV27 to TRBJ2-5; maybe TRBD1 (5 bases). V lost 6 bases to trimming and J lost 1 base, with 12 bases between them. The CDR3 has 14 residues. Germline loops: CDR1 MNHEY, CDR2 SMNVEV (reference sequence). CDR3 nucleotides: TGTGCCAGCAGCCACGGCAGGGTCCAAGAGACCCAGTACTTC. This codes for CASSHGRVQETQYF.

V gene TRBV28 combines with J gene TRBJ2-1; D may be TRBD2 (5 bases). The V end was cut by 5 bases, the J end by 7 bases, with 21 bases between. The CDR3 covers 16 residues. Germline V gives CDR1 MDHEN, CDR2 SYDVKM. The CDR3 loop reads CASSISAGAGGNEQFF. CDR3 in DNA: TGTGCCAGCAGTATCTCTGCCGGCGCCGGCGGGAATGAGCAGTTCTTC.

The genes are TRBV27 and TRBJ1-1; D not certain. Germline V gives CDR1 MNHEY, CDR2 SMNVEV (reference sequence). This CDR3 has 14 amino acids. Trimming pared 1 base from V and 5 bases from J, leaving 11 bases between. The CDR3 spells CASSLYRDWTEAFF. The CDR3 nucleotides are TGTGCCAGCAGTTTATACCGGGATTGGACTGAAGCTTTCTTT.

Here the CDR3 reads CASSIQGVWTGELFF. In nucleotides, the CDR3 is TGTGCCAGCAGCATTCAGGGGGTATGGACCGGGGAGCTGTTTTTT. The chain uses TRBV9 and TRBJ2-2; 7 bases agree with TRBD1. V gave up 4 bases and J gave up 5 bases; unmatched junction bases: 8. In germline, CDR1 is SGDLS, CDR2 YYNGEE. The CDR3 runs to 15 residues.

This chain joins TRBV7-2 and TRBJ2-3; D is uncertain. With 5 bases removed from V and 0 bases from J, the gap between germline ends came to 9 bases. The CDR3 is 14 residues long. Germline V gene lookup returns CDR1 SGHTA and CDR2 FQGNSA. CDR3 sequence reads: CASSKPESTDTQYF. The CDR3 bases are TGTGCCAGCAGCAAGCCGGAGAGCACAGATACGCAGTATTTT.

The CDR3 nucleotides read TGTGCCAGCAGTGACCGTACGGGAAGCTCCTACAATGAGCAGTTCTTC. As protein: CASSDRTGSSYNEQFF. This chain links TRBV2 with TRBJ2-1; TRBD2 might be the D (5 bases). Trimming shortened V by 3 bases and J by 0 bases, and 12 bases separated the two germline ends. The CDR3 has 16 amino acids. Germline-derived CDR1 and CDR2 are SNHLY and FYNNEI.

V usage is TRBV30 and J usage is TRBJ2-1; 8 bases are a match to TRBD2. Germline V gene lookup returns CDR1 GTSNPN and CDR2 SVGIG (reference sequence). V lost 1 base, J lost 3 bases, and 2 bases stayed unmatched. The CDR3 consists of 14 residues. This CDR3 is CAWSGSGIYNEQFF. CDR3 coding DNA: TGTGCCTGGAGTGGTAGCGGGATCTACAATGAGCAGTTCTTC.

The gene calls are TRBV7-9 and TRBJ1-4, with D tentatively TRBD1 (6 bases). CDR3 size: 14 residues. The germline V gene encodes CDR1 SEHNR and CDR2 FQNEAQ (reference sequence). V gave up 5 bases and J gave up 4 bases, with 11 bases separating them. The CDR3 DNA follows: TGTGCCAGCAGCCGGGGGGGCCGTAATGAAAAACTGTTTTTT. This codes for CASSRGGRNEKLFF.

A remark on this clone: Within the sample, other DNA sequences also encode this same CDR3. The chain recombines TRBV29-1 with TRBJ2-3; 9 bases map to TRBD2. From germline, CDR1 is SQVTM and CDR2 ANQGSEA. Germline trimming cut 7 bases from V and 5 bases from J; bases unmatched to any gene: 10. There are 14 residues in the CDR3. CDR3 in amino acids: CSAEGLAGLDTQYF. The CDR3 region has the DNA TGCAGCGCCGAGGGGCTAGCGGGGCTAGATACGCAGTATTTT.

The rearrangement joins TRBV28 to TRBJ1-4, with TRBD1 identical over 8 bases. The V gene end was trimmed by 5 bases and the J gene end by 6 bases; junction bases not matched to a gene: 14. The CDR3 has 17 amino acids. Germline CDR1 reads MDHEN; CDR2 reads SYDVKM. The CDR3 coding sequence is TGTGCCAGCAGTGCCCGGGACAGGAGGGGTTTTTATGAAAAACTGTTTTTT. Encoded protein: CASSARDRRGFYEKLFF. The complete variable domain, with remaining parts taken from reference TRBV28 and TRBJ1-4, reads DVKVTQSSRYLVKRTGEKVFLECVQDMDHENMFWYRQDPGLGLRLIYFSYDVKMKEKGDIPEGYSVSREKKERFSLILESASTNQTSMYLCASSARDRRGFYEKLFFGSGTQLSVL.

The CDR3 reads CASSDQGTRYEQYF. The DNA of the CDR3 is TGTGCCAGCAGTGACCAGGGAACTCGATACGAGCAGTACTTC. The V call is TRBV2, the J call TRBJ2-7; maybe TRBD1 (5 bases). The germline V gene has CDR1 SNHLY and CDR2 FYNNEI. The CDR3 extends over 14 amino acids. Between the trimmed V and J ends, which lost 3 bases and 4 bases, there was a span of 13 bases. The full variable domain, rest sourced from reference TRBV2 and TRBJ2-7, is EPEVTQTPSHQVTQMGQEVILRCVPISNHLYFYWYRQILGQKVEFLVSFYNNEISEKSEIFDDQFSVERPDGSNFTLKIRSTKLEDSAMYFCASSDQGTRYEQYFGPGTRLTVT.

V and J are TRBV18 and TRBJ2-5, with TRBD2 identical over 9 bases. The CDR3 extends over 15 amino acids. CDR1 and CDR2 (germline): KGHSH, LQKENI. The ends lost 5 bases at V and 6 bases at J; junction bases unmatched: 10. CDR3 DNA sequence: TGTGCCAGCTCAACGCTTAGCGGGAGTAGCCAGACCCAGTACTTC. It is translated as CASSTLSGSSQTQYF.

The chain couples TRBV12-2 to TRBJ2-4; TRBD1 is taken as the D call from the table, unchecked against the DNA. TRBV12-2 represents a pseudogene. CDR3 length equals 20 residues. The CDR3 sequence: CASRLAIRGLLTVVKNIQYF. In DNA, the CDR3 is TGTGCAAGTCGCTTAGCGATCAGGGGCCTACTTACCGTTGTCAAAAACATTCAGTACTTC.

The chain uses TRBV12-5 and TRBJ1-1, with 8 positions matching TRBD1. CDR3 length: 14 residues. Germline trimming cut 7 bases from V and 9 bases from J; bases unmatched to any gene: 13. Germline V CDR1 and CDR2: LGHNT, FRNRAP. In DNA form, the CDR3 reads TGTGCTAGTGCCAACAGGGGGGTATCCCGAAAAGCTTTCTTT. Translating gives CASANRGVSRKAFF.

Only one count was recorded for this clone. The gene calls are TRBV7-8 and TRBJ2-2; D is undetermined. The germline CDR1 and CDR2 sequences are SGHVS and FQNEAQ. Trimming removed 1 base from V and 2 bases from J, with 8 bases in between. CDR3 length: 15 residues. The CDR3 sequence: CASSLGSQNTGELFF. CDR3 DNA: TGTGCCAGCAGCTTAGGCAGTCAAAACACCGGGGAGCTGTTTTTT.

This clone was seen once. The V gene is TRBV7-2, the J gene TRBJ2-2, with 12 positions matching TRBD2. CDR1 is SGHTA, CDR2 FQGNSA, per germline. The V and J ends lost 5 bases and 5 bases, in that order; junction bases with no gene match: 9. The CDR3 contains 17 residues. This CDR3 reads CASSRTSGTPGTGELFF. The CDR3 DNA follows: TGTGCCAGCAGCCGGACTAGCGGGACCCCGGGGACCGGGGAGCTGTTTTTT. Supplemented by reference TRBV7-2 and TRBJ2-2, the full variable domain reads GAGVSQSPSNKVTEKGKDVELRCDPISGHTALYWYRQSLGQGLEFLIYFQGNSAPDKSGLPSDRFSAERTGGSVSTLTIQRTQQEDSAVYLCASSRTSGTPGTGELFFGEGSRLTVL.

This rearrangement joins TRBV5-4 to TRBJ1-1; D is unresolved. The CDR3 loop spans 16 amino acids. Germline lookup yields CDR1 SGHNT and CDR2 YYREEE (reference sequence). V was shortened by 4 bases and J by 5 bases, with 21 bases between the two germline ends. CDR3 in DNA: TGTGCCAGCAGCCCGACCGGAGAGCGGGCGGGAACTGAAGCTTTCTTT. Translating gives CASSPTGERAGTEAFF.

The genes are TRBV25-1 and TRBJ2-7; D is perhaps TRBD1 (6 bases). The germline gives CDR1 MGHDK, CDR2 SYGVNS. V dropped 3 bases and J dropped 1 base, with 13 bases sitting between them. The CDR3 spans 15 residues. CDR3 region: CASSDPEDRSYEQYF. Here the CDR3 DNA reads TGTGCCAGCAGTGACCCGGAGGACAGATCCTACGAGCAGTACTTC.